This TCR beta chain stems from a study of beta chain features in type 1 diabetes. The entirety of the isolated RNA underwent reverse transcription, so expressed TCRB transcripts were sequenced. Mean read depth for naive, central memory and regulatory T cell samples was roughly 4 million reads. Clones were sequenced by immunoSEQ multiplex PCR, and TCRdb holds only the in-frame ones, with some missing. The sample shows a few hundred thousand clones, about 25% of them seen only once. The sample holds one count of this clone. Its specificity is not known. Notes on the study in general: Sequencing used cDNA, and cells with high TCR expression could therefore be over-represented. PCR may have favored shorter templates equally in patients and controls.

The CDR3 sequence is 14 residues long. Germline assignment: CDR1 KGHSH and CDR2 LQKENI. V shed 0 bases, J shed 8 bases, and the junction held 5 bases outside the gene matches. The chain employs TRBV18 and TRBJ1-2; 8 nucleotides align to TRBD1. The specimen sequenced was central memory CD4+ T cells from blood. The receptor comes from a young man in good health. The CDR3 DNA is TGTGCCAGCTCACCACCGATACAGGGGGTAGGCTACACCTTC. Protein product: CASSPPIQGVGYTF.